The entry below gives a single TCR beta chain sequence along with its context. The study ran its PCR with 60 Vbeta and 13 Jbeta primers. TCRdb's copy holds only in-frame clones and misses some; the assay was immunoSEQ multiplex PCR. Of some 100,000 clones in the sample, 75% were seen once. The CDR3 runs to 15 residues. Deletions cut 0 bases from V and 4 bases from J, with 9 bases between. The germline V gene encodes CDR1 LGHNA and CDR2 YNFKEQ. This sample was taken from a study of cytomegalovirus exposure and HLA in healthy donors. The receptor's source is a male donor in good health and CMV-seropositive. The rearrangement joins TRBV4-2 to TRBJ2-2; D unclear. The specimen sequenced was PBMCs. CDR3: CASSQDFLSTGELFF. The DNA of the CDR3 is TGTGCCAGCAGCCAAGATTTCCTCAGCACCGGGGAGCTGTTTTTT.